The present TCR beta chain was sequenced within a study of cytomegalovirus exposure and HLA in healthy donors. Across the study: A data release that came early held approximately 92 million unique TCRs from HLA-typed donors. Study-level points and caveats: The study listed under 200 cytomegalovirus-associated TCR beta chains. Most TCRs appeared rarely, but some public TCRs recurred in many donors.

This PCR relied on a set of 60 Vbeta primers and 13 Jbeta primers. In the original workflow: As a later analysis found, there were roughly 80 million unique TCR beta chains, of which approximately 10 million were shared. Method: immunoSEQ multiplex PCR; TCRdb's copy keeps in-frame clones and lacks some. The V and J calls and clone size are taken from that table; D and trimming were inferred from the DNA. This table has 130,000 or so clones, roughly 79% appearing once. This clone has a handful of counts. Its antigen is unidentified. The CDR3 extends over 17 amino acids. CDR1 is SGHAT and CDR2 is FQDESV in the germline V gene (reference sequence). V lost 5 bases, J lost 0 bases, and 8 bases stayed unmatched.

This receptor was identified in a woman aged 35 to 49 in good health and CMV-seronegative. V and J are TRBV11-1 and TRBJ2-1; 9 bases align to TRBD2. Input material: PBMCs. CDR3 nucleotides: TGTGCCAGCAGCCCGGGACTAGCCCACAGCTCCTACAATGAGCAGTTCTTC. Translating it yields CASSPGLAHSSYNEQFF. Drawing the rest from reference TRBV11-1 and TRBJ2-1, the complete variable domain is EAEVAQSPRYKITEKSQAVAFWCDPISGHATLYWYRQILGQGPELLVQFQDESVVDDSQLPKDRFSAERLKGVDSTLKIQPAELGDSAMYLCASSPGLAHSSYNEQFFGPGTRLTVL.